The sequence of this T cell receptor (beta chain) was determined in a study of blood T cell repertoires in COVID-19. Study as a whole: Acute and convalescent COVID-19 samples came from the United States, Italy and Spain.

In the source study's methods: Amplification with reference gene primers provided the estimates of nucleated cell counts. Here immunoSEQ multiplex PCR was the method, and the copy in TCRdb shows in-frame clones only, minus some. That table is the source of V, J and clone size, and D and trimming were worked out from the DNA. The table includes 250,000 to 350,000 clones, just under 85% detected once. Deletions cut 0 bases from V and 2 bases from J, with 6 bases between. This CDR3 comprises 14 residues. The germline V gene has CDR1 SGHDT and CDR2 YYEEEE. The sequenced material came from peripheral blood. This receptor was obtained from a woman aged 45-59 years with active or convalescent COVID-19. The chain carries TRBV5-6 and TRBJ1-3; unclear D gene. CDR3 amino acids: CASSLDRTGNTIYF. The CDR3 DNA is TGTGCCAGCAGCTTGGACAGAACTGGAAACACCATATATTTT.